This T cell receptor beta chain is from a study of blood T cell repertoires in COVID-19. CDR1 and CDR2 (germline): SEHNR, FQNEAQ (reference sequence). The V end lost 0 bases, the J end lost 6 bases, and 11 bases lay between the germline ends. The CDR3 extends over 14 amino acids. Sequenced by immunoSEQ multiplex PCR; TCRdb stores in-frame clones only, minus some. This table has roughly 200,000 clones, roughly nine tenths appearing once. Participants came from fewer than 25 US areas, aged roughly 18 to 95 years. V and J are TRBV7-9 and TRBJ1-2, with no clear D. The sequenced sample consisted of PBMCs or T cells enriched from blood (not recorded which). The receptor was derived from a woman between 45 and 60 years old in a cohort exposed to, infected with or recovered from COVID-19 (not recorded which). CDR3 DNA: TGTGCCAGCAGCTTAGCTTCAGGATTGGATGGCTACACCTTC. This gives the protein CASSLASGLDGYTF.